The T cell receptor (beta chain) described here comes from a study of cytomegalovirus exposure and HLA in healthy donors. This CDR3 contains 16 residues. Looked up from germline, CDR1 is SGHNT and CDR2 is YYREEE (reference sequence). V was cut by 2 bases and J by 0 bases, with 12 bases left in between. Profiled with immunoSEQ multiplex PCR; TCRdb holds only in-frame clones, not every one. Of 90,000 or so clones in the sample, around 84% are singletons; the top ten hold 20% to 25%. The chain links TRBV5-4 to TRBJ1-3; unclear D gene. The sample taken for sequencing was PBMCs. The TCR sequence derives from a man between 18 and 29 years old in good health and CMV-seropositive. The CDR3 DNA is TGTGCCAGCAGCTTTGGCGGCCGGGACTCTGGAAACACCATATATTTT. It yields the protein CASSFGGRDSGNTIYF.